These T cell receptor beta chains were read from a single sample in a study of T cells in Graves' hyperthyroidism and ophthalmopathy. From the multiplex PCR reads, TCRdb called clonotypes with MiXCR, one entry per CDR3 protein. The sample carries approximately 260,000 distinct CDR3 sequences, around 15% recorded once. Source material: blood. The receptors originated from a woman between 50 and 59 years old with Graves' hyperthyroidism that later progressed to Graves' ophthalmopathy. Each CDR3 is given without its conserved first and last residue. Part of the rows lack a size; the others show once, few, many or a class for expanded clones.

v_gene,len,j_gene,abundance,CDR3aa
TRBV12-3/TRBV12-4,12,TRBJ2-3,many,ASSQAGQSDTQY
TRBV10-1,6,TRBJ2-5,many,ASNRGN
TRBV28,12,TRBJ1-2,few,ASSLGQVPYGYT
TRBV2,10,TRBJ1-2,-,ASPRGDYGYT
TRBV20-1,11,TRBJ2-1,many,SARSGVLDEQF
TRBV18,13,TRBJ2-7,many,ASSPGVSRLYEQY
TRBV12-3/TRBV12-4,11,TRBJ2-5,many,ASSFHVEETQY
TRBV7-3,10,TRBJ2-2,many,ASSFGGGELF
TRBV5-1,14,TRBJ2-3,many,ASSLPLAGATDTQY
TRBV5-4,13,TRBJ2-3,few,ASSLDGGRADTQY
TRBV13,11,TRBJ2-3,-,ASSQGPLDTQY
TRBV28,12,TRBJ1-1,few,ASITSYRSTEAF
TRBV5-4,14,TRBJ2-4,few,ASSRRVSGGVDIQY
TRBV19,16,TRBJ2-3,-,ASSIRLLAGGGADTQY
TRBV10-1,11,TRBJ1-1,many,ASGTGSGTEAF
TRBV6-1,10,TRBJ2-4,few,ASSEVRSIQY
TRBV4-1,15,TRBJ2-1,-,ASSQGIVAGTYNEQF
TRBV13,17,TRBJ1-2,-,ASSSRHGEQGVYIYGYT
TRBV5-1,14,TRBJ2-1,many,ASTVDTGFGHNEQF
TRBV25-1,10,TRBJ2-1,many,ASSDTWSEQF
TRBV11-3,12,TRBJ2-1,-,ASSLTAGGPRQF
TRBV7-6,11,TRBJ1-2,-,ASSLGRGRGYT
TRBV6-1,12,TRBJ2-7,-,ASSHRGGEFEQY
TRBV7-9,12,TRBJ2-3,many,ASSFRDPTDTQY
TRBV29-1,10,TRBJ1-2,few,SVGPVIYGYT
TRBV7-2,13,TRBJ2-5,many,ASSPGRGAQETQY
TRBV10-1,13,TRBJ2-1,few,ASSERTAGMGEQF
TRBV19,11,TRBJ2-1,many,AIGKGPYNEQF
TRBV4-2,14,TRBJ2-5,many,ASSPRLAGEGETQY
TRBV28,13,TRBJ2-7,many,ASRQRTGEAHEQY
TRBV20-1,13,TRBJ2-1,-,SARVGTSAYNEQF
TRBV2,11,TRBJ2-5,many,ASSVGGRETQY
TRBV11-2,18,TRBJ2-1,few,ASCFPGLAFKPPGYNEQF
TRBV3-1,13,TRBJ2-7,once,ASSQVGGLAGEQY
TRBV28,12,TRBJ1-6,-,ASRPTGWRPPLH
TRBV2,11,TRBJ1-4,many,ATSRGGGEKLF
TRBV5-1,12,TRBJ2-7,many,ASSLGVGGGEQY
TRBV18,11,TRBJ1-2,-,ASGQGGPYGHT
TRBV28,14,TRBJ1-4,many,ASSPLTGRGGEKLF
TRBV6-1,14,TRBJ2-1,few,ASREDRGRRYNEQF